The 4 T cell receptor beta chains below all came from one sample that was sequenced in a study of CD8 T cells in Susac syndrome. Reverse transcription used about 0.45 to 1 ug RNA and random hexamers. One entry per CDR3 protein results from TCRdb running MiXCR on the immunoSEQ multiplex PCR reads. Seen here are fewer than 200,000 distinct CDR3 sequences, roughly 92% observed once, and the top ten hold 0.09% to 0.12%. Source material: CD4+ T cells from PBMCs. The receptors stem from a human donor in good health.

CDR3 amino acids: CASSTSGRDGPWNTEAFF. For the CDR3, the DNA is TGTGCCAGTAGTACCTCTGGGAGGGATGGCCCTTGGAACACTGAAGCTTTCTTT. J is TRBJ1-1 and V is TRBV19; D call uncertain. CDR1 and CDR2 from the germline V gene are LNHDA and SQIVND (reference sequence). The CDR3 length is 18 residues. V was clipped by 4 bases and J by 1 base, with 22 bases between them.

V gene TRBV3-1 combines with J gene TRBJ1-6; unclear D gene. Germline CDR1 LGHDT, CDR2 YNNKEL (reference sequence). The CDR3 is 15 amino acids. The V end was cut by 7 bases, the J end by 6 bases, with 16 bases between. This CDR3 reads CASTPSPGSNSPLHF. The DNA for the CDR3 is TGTGCCAGCACGCCCTCGCCCGGAAGTAATTCACCCCTCCACTTT.

The chain is built from TRBV5-1 and TRBJ2-1, with D perhaps matching TRBD1 (5 bases). The length of the CDR3 is 15 residues. Trimming removed 0 bases from V and 4 bases from J, with 11 bases in between. Germline V gives CDR1 SGHRS, CDR2 YFSETQ. CDR3 sequence reads: CASSLVGREYNEQFF. Here the CDR3 DNA reads TGCGCCAGCAGCTTGGTAGGCAGGGAATACAATGAGCAGTTCTTC. Full variable domain (remainder filled in from reference TRBV5-1 and TRBJ2-1): KAGVTQTPRYLIKTRGQQVTLSCSPISGHRSVSWYQQTPGQGLQFLFEYFSETQRNKGNFPGRFSGRQFSNSRSEMNVSTLELGDSALYLCASSLVGREYNEQFFGPGTRLTVL.

The rearrangement joins TRBV5-1 to TRBJ2-7; 11 positions agree with TRBD1. Germline-derived CDR1 and CDR2 are SGHRS and YFSETQ. This CDR3 is 15 amino acids long. The trim removed 4 bases at V and 2 bases at J, leaving 5 bases unmatched. The CDR3 sequence: CASSRGQGVTYEQYF. CDR3 DNA: TGCGCCAGCAGCCGGGGACAGGGGGTGACCTACGAGCAGTACTTC.